A single sample is the source of the 18 T cell receptor beta chains below, sequenced in a study of cytomegalovirus exposure and HLA in healthy donors (dated by TCRdb to 2016 to 2017). The library was produced with the immunoSEQ multiplex PCR assay. For the multiplex PCR, a mixture combining 60 forward primers for TCR Vbeta segments and 13 reverse primers for TCR Jbeta segments was used. TCRdb mirrors the immuneACCESS table, restricted to in-frame sequences. Some clones are absent from its copies; in checked studies, under half trace to an unresolved V gene, and the reason for the others is unknown. In all, the sample holds almost 200,000 clones, and around 78% of those were seen once. The biggest ten clones account for less than 2% of the sample. Material for sequencing was PBMCs. The receptors were sampled from a man aged 30 to 39 in good health and CMV-seronegative.

This clone was detected once. J is TRBJ2-7 and V is TRBV9; weak D call: TRBD2 (7 bases). CDR1 and CDR2 (germline): SGDLS, YYNGEE. Trimming shortened V by 3 bases and J by 2 bases, and 15 bases separated the two germline ends. The CDR3 spans 15 residues. The CDR3 DNA reads as TGTGCCAGCAGCGGGGGGGGCGACAGACCCTACGAGCAGTACTTC. Translating it yields CASSGGGDRPYEQYF. The variable domain in full, with the rest retrieved from reference TRBV9 and TRBJ2-7, is DSGVTQTPKHLITATGQRVTLRCSPRSGDLSVYWYQQSLDQGLQFLIQYYNGEERAKGNILERFSAQQFPDLHSELNLSSLELGDSALYFCASSGGGDRPYEQYFGPGTRLTVT.

In its sample, this clone was seen a few times. The chain is built from TRBV6-1 and TRBJ2-7; 8 positions match TRBD2. This CDR3 is built from 15 residues. Germline V lookup: CDR1 MNHNS, CDR2 SASEGT. V shed 6 bases and J 0 bases; nucleotides not matched to a gene: 7. CDR3 coding DNA: TGTGCCAGCAGACCTAAGCGGGGGAGCTCCTACGAGCAGTACTTC. Protein product: CASRPKRGSSYEQYF.

Notes on this clone: This sample includes further DNA sequences coding for the same CDR3. V usage is TRBV2 and J usage is TRBJ2-5, with a weak D call TRBD2 (6 bases). The CDR3 has 13 amino acids. V was shortened by 4 bases and J by 5 bases, with 11 bases between the two germline ends. In germline, CDR1 is SNHLY, CDR2 FYNNEI. The CDR3 here is CASSVAGRETQYF. CDR3 nucleotides: TGTGCCAGCAGTGTTGCGGGACGGGAGACCCAGTACTTC.

This clone was picked up a small number of times. This chain links TRBV27 with TRBJ1-1; a possible D gene is TRBD1 (6 bases). The germline V gene encodes CDR1 MNHEY and CDR2 SMNVEV (reference sequence). V lost 6 bases and J 3 bases, leaving 20 bases between the germline ends. The CDR3 loop spans 16 amino acids. The CDR3, as DNA: TGTGCCAGCAGGTCACTACAGGGATTGGATCACACTGAAGCTTTCTTT. As protein: CASRSLQGLDHTEAFF.

The chain couples TRBV5-6 to TRBJ2-3; tentatively, D is TRBD2 (5 bases). The CDR3 runs 17 residues. CDR1 is SGHDT and CDR2 is YYEEEE in the germline V gene. V shed 0 bases and J shed 0 bases, with 14 bases lying between them. CDR3 in DNA: TGTGCCAGCAGCTTGGCCCTAGCAGAGCTTAGCACAGATACGCAGTATTTT. Translated: CASSLALAELSTDTQYF.

The genes are TRBV27 and TRBJ2-1; 9 nucleotides align to TRBD2. Germline assignment: CDR1 MNHEY and CDR2 SMNVEV (reference sequence). This CDR3 contains 16 residues. V lost 7 bases, J lost 7 bases, and 14 bases stayed unmatched. CDR3 protein: CASKSALAGGYNEQFF. DNA of the CDR3: TGTGCCAGCAAATCAGCCTTGGCGGGAGGGTATAATGAGCAGTTCTTC.

This clone appeared a single time. The chain combines TRBV5-1 with TRBJ1-5; 10 bases align to TRBD1. Germline V lookup: CDR1 SGHRS, CDR2 YFSETQ. The CDR3 is 15 residues long. After removal of 4 bases from V and 5 bases from J, the junction contained 6 bases not matched to a gene. CDR3 amino acids: CASSLGTGEHQPQHF. As DNA, the CDR3 is TGCGCCAGCAGCCTAGGGACAGGGGAACATCAGCCCCAGCATTTT.

This sequence joins TRBV5-6 and TRBJ1-2, with TRBD1 as a possible D gene (6 bases). Trimming removed 4 bases at V and 3 bases at J, with 13 bases between. CDR1 and CDR2 from the germline V gene are SGHDT and YYEEEE. CDR3 length equals 14 residues. CDR3 region: CASSPEGGDYGYTF. CDR3 coding DNA: TGTGCCAGCAGCCCCGAGGGGGGGGACTATGGCTACACCTTC.

The chain employs TRBV5-1 and TRBJ1-2; D is undetermined. CDR3 size: 15 residues. Germline V gene data show CDR1 as SGHRS and CDR2 as YFSETQ. The germline V and J ends were trimmed by 7 bases and 0 bases, with 16 bases remaining between them. The CDR3: CASSRFADANYGYTF. As DNA, the CDR3 is TGCGCCAGCTCGAGGTTCGCAGACGCTAACTATGGCTACACCTTC.

The chain joins TRBV19 to TRBJ2-7, with a possible D match to TRBD2 (7 bases). The V end lost 6 bases, the J end lost 7 bases, and 16 bases lay between the germline ends. CDR1 and CDR2 from the germline V gene are LNHDA and SQIVND (reference sequence). This CDR3 region has 13 residues. The CDR3 DNA reads TGTGCCAGTAGCCCGGGGGGCACGGGAGAGCAGTACTTC. Its translation is CASSPGGTGEQYF. Using reference TRBV19 and TRBJ2-7 for the parts outside the CDR3, the full variable domain is DGGITQSPKYLFRKEGQNVTLSCEQNLNHDAMYWYRQDPGQGLRLIYYSQIVNDFQKGDIAEGYSVSREKKESFPLTVTSAQKNPTAFYLCASSPGGTGEQYFGPGTRLTVT.

Written as DNA, the CDR3 is TGTGCCAGCAGCTTAACCGCGGCAGGCAATCAGCCCCAGCATTTT. Residues: CASSLTAAGNQPQHF. The chain links TRBV7-9 to TRBJ1-5; the D is unclear. Per the germline V gene, CDR1 is SEHNR and CDR2 is FQNEAQ (reference sequence). Trimming took 2 bases from V and 2 from J, leaving 10 bases between them. The CDR3 has 15 amino acids.

The chain employs TRBV19 and TRBJ2-2; D uncertain. The CDR3 contains 11 residues. Germline V gene lookup returns CDR1 LNHDA and CDR2 SQIVND (reference sequence). V dropped 8 bases and J dropped 8 bases, with 9 bases sitting between them. The CDR3 DNA sequence: TGTGCCAGTGAACGGCGGGGGGAGCTGTTTTTT. It translates to CASERRGELFF.

V gene TRBV6-6 combines with J gene TRBJ2-1, with 10 positions matching TRBD2. The length of the CDR3 is 15 residues. Losses at the gene ends were 5 bases for V and 4 bases for J; bases not matched to a gene: 5. The germline V gene has CDR1 MNHNY and CDR2 SVGAGI (reference sequence). The chain's CDR3 is CASSTQLAGYNEQFF. DNA for the CDR3: TGTGCCAGCAGTACTCAACTAGCGGGGTACAATGAGCAGTTCTTC.

This rearrangement joins TRBV7-3 to TRBJ2-4; TRBD2 might be the D (6 bases). The V gene's germline CDR1 is SGHTA and CDR2 FQGTGA. This CDR3 spans 13 amino acids. V lost 0 bases to trimming and J lost 8 bases, with 8 bases between them. This CDR3 is CASSLTGEDIQYF. CDR3 coding DNA: TGTGCCAGCAGCTTAACAGGGGAGGACATTCAGTACTTC.

The chain carries TRBV6-1 and TRBJ1-2; D remains ambiguous. CDR1 is MNHNS and CDR2 is SASEGT in the germline V gene. The CDR3 sequence is 13 residues long. The germline V and J ends were trimmed by 5 bases and 2 bases, with 9 bases remaining between them. The CDR3 nucleotides read TGTGCCAGCAGTTTATACGGGAACTATGGCTACACCTTC. Amino acids: CASSLYGNYGYTF.

The gene calls are TRBV11-2 and TRBJ2-2; 7 bases match TRBD1. The CDR3 has 16 residues. J was trimmed by 0 bases and V by 6 bases; bases with no gene match: 7. Germline loops: CDR1 SGHAT, CDR2 FQNNGV. CDR3 nucleotide sequence: TGTGCCAGCAGGAAGGTGAGGGGGCCGAACACCGGGGAGCTGTTTTTT. Protein sequence: CASRKVRGPNTGELFF.

The chain joins TRBV4-1 to TRBJ2-7, with 10 bases identical to TRBD2. Losses at the gene ends were 3 bases for V and 6 bases for J; bases not matched to a gene: 8. Germline V gene sequence: CDR1 MGHRA, CDR2 YSYEKL. The CDR3 covers 15 residues. The CDR3 DNA follows: TGCGCCAGCAGCCATCTAGCGGGAGATATCTCCGAGCAGTACTTC. Its translation is CASSHLAGDISEQYF.

V and J are TRBV18 and TRBJ2-3; D uncertain. CDR3 size: 14 residues. The ends were cut back, 0 bases at V and 6 bases at J, with 10 bases in the middle. The germline CDR1 and CDR2 sequences are KGHSH and LQKENI. The CDR3 nucleotides read TGTGCCAGCTCACCACCGTCTCCCCCGGATACGCAGTATTTT. It yields the protein CASSPPSPPDTQYF.